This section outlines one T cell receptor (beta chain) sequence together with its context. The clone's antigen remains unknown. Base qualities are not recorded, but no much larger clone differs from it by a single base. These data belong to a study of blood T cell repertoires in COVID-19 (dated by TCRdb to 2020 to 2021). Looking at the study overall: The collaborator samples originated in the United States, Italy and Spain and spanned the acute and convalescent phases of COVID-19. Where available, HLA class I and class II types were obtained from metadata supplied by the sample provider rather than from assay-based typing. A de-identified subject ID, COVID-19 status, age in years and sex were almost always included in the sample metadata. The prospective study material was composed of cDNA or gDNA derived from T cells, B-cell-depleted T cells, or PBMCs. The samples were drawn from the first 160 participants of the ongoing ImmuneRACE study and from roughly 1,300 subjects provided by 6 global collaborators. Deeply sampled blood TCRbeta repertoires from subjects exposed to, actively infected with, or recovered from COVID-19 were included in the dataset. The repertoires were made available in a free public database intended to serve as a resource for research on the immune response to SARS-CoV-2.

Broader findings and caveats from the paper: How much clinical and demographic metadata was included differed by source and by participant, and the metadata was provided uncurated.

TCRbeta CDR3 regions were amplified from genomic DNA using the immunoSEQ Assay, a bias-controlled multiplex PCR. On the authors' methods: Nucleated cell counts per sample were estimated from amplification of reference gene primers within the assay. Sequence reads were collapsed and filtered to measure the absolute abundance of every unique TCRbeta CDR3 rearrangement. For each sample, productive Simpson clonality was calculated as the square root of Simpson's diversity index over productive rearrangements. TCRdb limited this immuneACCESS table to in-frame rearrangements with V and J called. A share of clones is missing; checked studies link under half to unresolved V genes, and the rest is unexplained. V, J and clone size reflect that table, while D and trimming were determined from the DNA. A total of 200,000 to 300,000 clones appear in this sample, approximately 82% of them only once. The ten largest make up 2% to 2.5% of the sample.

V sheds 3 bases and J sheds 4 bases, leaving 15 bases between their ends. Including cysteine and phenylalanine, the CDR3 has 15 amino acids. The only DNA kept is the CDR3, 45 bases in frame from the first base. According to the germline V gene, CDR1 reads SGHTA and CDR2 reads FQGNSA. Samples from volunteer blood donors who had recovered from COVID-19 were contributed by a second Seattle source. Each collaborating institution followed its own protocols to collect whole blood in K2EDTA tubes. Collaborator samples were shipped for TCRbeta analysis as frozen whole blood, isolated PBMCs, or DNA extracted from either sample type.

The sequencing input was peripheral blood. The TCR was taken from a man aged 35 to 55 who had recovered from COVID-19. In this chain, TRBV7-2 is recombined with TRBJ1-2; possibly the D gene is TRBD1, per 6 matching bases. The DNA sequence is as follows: TGTGCCAGCAGCTTGAAAACAGGGTCGTTCTATGGCTACACCTTC. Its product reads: CASSLKTGSFYGYTF.